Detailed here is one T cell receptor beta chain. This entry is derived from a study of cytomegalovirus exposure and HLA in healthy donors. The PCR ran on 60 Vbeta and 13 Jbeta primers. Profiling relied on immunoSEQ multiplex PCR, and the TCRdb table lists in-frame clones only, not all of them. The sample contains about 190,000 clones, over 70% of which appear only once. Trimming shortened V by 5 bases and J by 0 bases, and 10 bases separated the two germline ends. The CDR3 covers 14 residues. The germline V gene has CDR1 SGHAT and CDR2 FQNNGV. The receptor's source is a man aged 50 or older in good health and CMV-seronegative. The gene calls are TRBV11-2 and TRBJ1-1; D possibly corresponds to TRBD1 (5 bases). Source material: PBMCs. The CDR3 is CASSMAGVNTEAFF. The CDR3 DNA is TGTGCCAGCAGCATGGCGGGGGTGAACACTGAAGCTTTCTTT.